This T cell receptor (beta chain) was sequenced during a study of OX40 agonist ivuxolimab in advanced cancers. Across the whole study: Ivuxolimab, an antibody that agonizes OX40 (CD134), was administered to the patients. Ivuxolimab doses were 0.01, 0.1, 0.3, 1.5, 3 or 10 mg/kg every 2 weeks. The diagnoses of dose-escalation patients were hepatocellular carcinoma, melanoma, renal cell or head and neck cancer.

As concerns this clone: Its target is not known.

Produced via immunoSEQ multiplex PCR; TCRdb's table is partial and in-frame only. In the table there are some 35,000 clones, about 80% of which are singletons. V dropped 3 bases and J dropped 6 bases, with 12 bases sitting between them. Germline CDR1 is SNHLY and CDR2 is FYNNEI. This CDR3 is built from 13 residues. Study findings and constraints: Low normalized T-cell clonal expansion also characterized some of the nonresponders.

J is TRBJ2-7 and V is TRBV2; possible D gene TRBD2, 6 bases. The sample here was CD4+ or CD8+ T cells sorted from blood, taken in a trial of the OX40 agonist ivuxolimab. The clonotype was recovered from an adult with an advanced solid tumor such as melanoma, head and neck, liver or kidney cancer. The CDR3 coding sequence is TGTGCCAGCAGTGACTACAGGAGGGGCGAGCAGTACTTC. This translates into CASSDYRRGEQYF.